The 19 T cell receptor beta chains in this list originate from one sample, sequenced in a study of long-term antiretroviral therapy in people with HIV. Investigators performed immunoSEQ version v3.0 at survey level. The protocol was immunoSEQ multiplex PCR, while the TCRdb copy is restricted to in-frame clones and leaves out a portion. The sample shows tens of thousands of clones, less than 98% of them seen only once. The sample was unsorted PBMCs, taken 6.9 years after starting antiretroviral therapy. These receptors all come from a man aged 30 to 45 with HIV.

The J gene is TRBJ2-7, the V gene TRBV5-6; 8 positions match TRBD2. Germline CDR1 and CDR2: SGHDT and YYEEEE. The CDR3 contains 15 residues. V shed 2 bases and J 3 bases; nucleotides not matched to a gene: 7. CDR3 sequence reads: CASSFPAGGDYEQYF. The CDR3 nucleotides are TGTGCCAGCAGCTTCCCTGCGGGAGGCGACTACGAGCAGTACTTC.

DNA for the CDR3: TGTGCCAGCAGCTTAAGTCTGGCGGTTGCTGAAGCTTTCTTT. Translation: CASSLSLAVAEAFF. The chain recombines TRBV7-2 with TRBJ1-1; D gene ambiguous. The CDR3 consists of 14 residues. Looked up from germline, CDR1 is SGHTA and CDR2 is FQGNSA. The V end lost 2 bases, the J end lost 6 bases, and 13 bases lay between the germline ends.

This sequence joins TRBV29-1 and TRBJ1-4, with D unresolved. CDR1 and CDR2 (germline): SQVTM, ANQGSEA. V lost 7 bases, J lost 8 bases, and 11 bases lay in between. This CDR3 is 11 amino acids long. The CDR3 reads CSAEKSEKLFF. The CDR3 coding sequence is TGCAGCGCTGAGAAAAGCGAAAAACTGTTTTTT.

The rearrangement links TRBV4-2 to TRBJ1-6; 9 positions match TRBD1. V was pared by 1 base and J by 8 bases, with 3 bases of the junction left unmatched. This CDR3 is built from 15 residues. In germline, CDR1 is LGHNA, CDR2 YNFKEQ. CDR3 in amino acids: CASSQVWTGDSPLHF. The CDR3 DNA sequence: TGTGCCAGCAGCCAAGTGTGGACAGGGGATTCACCCCTCCACTTT.

The V call is TRBV11-1, the J call TRBJ2-7; D gene uncertain. In germline, CDR1 is SGHAT, CDR2 FQDESV (reference sequence). This CDR3 contains 12 residues. Trimming took 3 bases from V and 2 from J, leaving 5 bases between them. CDR3 protein: CASSFKTYEQYF. CDR3 sequence (DNA): TGTGCCAGCAGCTTTAAAACCTACGAGCAGTACTTC.

The chain recombines TRBV6-5 with TRBJ1-1; TRBD1 might be the D (5 bases). This CDR3 is built from 13 residues. The V gene lost 6 bases and the J gene lost 0 bases, with 8 bases spanning the gap. Germline CDR1 reads MNHEY; CDR2 reads SVGAGI. For the CDR3, the DNA is TGTGCCAGCAGGCAGGGAATGAACACTGAAGCTTTCTTT. Amino acid sequence: CASRQGMNTEAFF.

The chain recombines TRBV7-6 with TRBJ2-5; 7 bases are a match to TRBD2. The V gene's germline CDR1 is SGHVS and CDR2 FNYEAQ. The CDR3 runs to 16 residues. V was pared by 4 bases and J by 4 bases, with 12 bases of the junction left unmatched. The CDR3 bases are TGTGCCAGCAGCTCTGCGTCGGCGGGAGTAAGAGAGACCCAGTACTTC. Encoded protein: CASSSASAGVRETQYF.

The chain has TRBV2 and TRBJ2-5; 8 nucleotides agree with TRBD1. Germline values: CDR1 SNHLY, CDR2 FYNNEI. J gave up 3 bases and V 4 bases, and 7 bases lay outside the gene matches. The CDR3 extends over 15 amino acids. The CDR3 DNA reads as TGTGCCAGCAGTGGCCCGGACAGGGCCAAAGAGACCCAGTACTTC. Its translation is CASSGPDRAKETQYF.

The chain has TRBV6-6 and TRBJ1-1; TRBD1 matches 7 bases. V shed 7 bases, J shed 0 bases, and the junction held 8 bases outside the gene matches. This CDR3 comprises 15 residues. Germline lookup yields CDR1 MNHNY and CDR2 SVGAGI (reference sequence). The CDR3 protein is CASTPTGLLNTEAFF. In DNA form, the CDR3 reads TGTGCCAGCACCCCGACAGGGCTATTGAACACTGAAGCTTTCTTT.

This rearrangement joins TRBV6-1 to TRBJ2-1; D is perhaps TRBD1 (6 bases). This CDR3 spans 12 amino acids. V lost 8 bases, J lost 10 bases, and 15 bases lay in between. Germline V gene sequence: CDR1 MNHNS, CDR2 SASEGT. The CDR3 is CASGRGGGEQFF. The CDR3, as DNA: TGTGCCAGCGGTCGAGGGGGTGGGGAGCAGTTCTTC.

The rearrangement uses TRBV5-1 and TRBJ2-6; D is unresolved. Trimming cost V 0 bases and J 0 bases, with 4 bases left between them. Germline V gene lookup returns CDR1 SGHRS and CDR2 YFSETQ. CDR3 length: 15 amino acids. This chain's CDR3 is CASSLGGSGANVLTF. CDR3 DNA sequence: TGCGCCAGCAGCTTGGGCGGCTCTGGGGCCAACGTCCTGACTTTC.

J is TRBJ2-1 and V is TRBV7-2; 13 bases are shared with TRBD2. The CDR3 extends over 18 amino acids. The junction had 9 bases not matched to a gene; V was cut back by 5 bases and J by 2 bases. Germline values: CDR1 SGHTA, CDR2 FQGNSA. The CDR3 DNA reads as TGTGCCAGCAGCAAGGACCGGACTAGCGGGAGACCCTACAATGAGCAGTTCTTC. Protein sequence: CASSKDRTSGRPYNEQFF.

The chain is built from TRBV7-2 and TRBJ2-2; D call uncertain. Germline assignment: CDR1 SGHTA and CDR2 FQGNSA. The CDR3 length is 14 residues. V shed 5 bases and J shed 6 bases, with 13 bases lying between them. CDR3 loop: CASSPRRPPGELFF. The CDR3 region has the DNA TGTGCCAGCAGCCCAAGAAGACCCCCCGGGGAGCTGTTTTTT.

The genes are TRBV6-5 and TRBJ2-7; D perhaps matches TRBD2 (7 bases). The CDR3 consists of 15 residues. Germline lookup yields CDR1 MNHEY and CDR2 SVGAGI. V was pared by 6 bases and J by 7 bases, with 22 bases between. The CDR3 DNA reads as TGTGCCAGCAGCCGGGGGGCGGGAGCTTCGGGGGAGCAGTACTTC. This sequence encodes CASSRGAGASGEQYF.

The chain links TRBV29-1 to TRBJ1-5, with TRBD1 matching over 7 bases. The CDR3 consists of 13 residues. Germline V CDR1 and CDR2: SQVTM, ANQGSEA. V gave up 4 bases and J gave up 7 bases; unmatched junction bases: 7. CDR3 DNA sequence: TGCAGCGTTGGGCAGGGGGAGTACCAGCCCCAGCATTTT. Translated, it gives CSVGQGEYQPQHF.

The chain couples TRBV28 to TRBJ2-2; D is perhaps TRBD2 (5 bases). Germline V gene lookup returns CDR1 MDHEN and CDR2 SYDVKM. Trimming took off 8 bases at V and 11 bases at J, with 9 bases between the two ends. The CDR3 spans 10 residues. The CDR3 reads CASQGGELFF. CDR3 in DNA: TGTGCCAGCCAAGGAGGAGAGCTGTTTTTT.

CDR3 sequence (DNA): TGTGCCAGCAGCCAAATACAGAGCCAAGGCTACACCTTC. Translation gives CASSQIQSQGYTF. The V call is TRBV14, the J call TRBJ1-2; D gene uncertain. The V gene's germline CDR1 is SGHDN and CDR2 FVKESK. The CDR3 spans 13 residues. V was shortened by 2 bases and J by 8 bases, with 12 bases between the two germline ends.

About this clone: At one of its ends the junction is not consistent with the germline gene, which may arise from a read error. The genes are TRBV7-9 and TRBJ2-5; 7 nucleotides line up with TRBD1. This CDR3 has 13 amino acids. Germline values: CDR1 SEHNR, CDR2 FQNEAQ (reference sequence). CDR3 nucleotide sequence: TGTGCCAGCAGCTCGAGGGGGCAAGGGACCCAGTACTTC. It translates to CASSSRGQGTQYF.

The chain combines TRBV2 with TRBJ2-4; TRBD2 is a possible D gene (5 bases). The CDR3 runs 12 residues. Trimming stripped 8 bases from V and 2 bases from J, with 7 bases between. The germline CDR1 and CDR2 sequences are SNHLY and FYNNEI. CDR3 amino acids: CASRDPKNIQYF. The DNA of the CDR3 is TGTGCCAGCCGGGATCCCAAAAACATTCAGTACTTC.